The present T cell receptor (beta chain) was sequenced within a study of blood T cells in healthy people across ages. General study findings and limits: Roughly linear age-related decline in beta diversity appeared, significant by age 40. The long-lived group displayed more naive CD4+ cells, plus higher diversity, than the aged donors did.

In the case of this clonotype: Its antigen is currently unknown.

The CDR3 covers 12 residues. The V end lost 10 bases, the J end lost 0 bases, and 10 bases lay between the germline ends. Looked up from germline, CDR1 is MDHEN and CDR2 is SYDVKM. Collection of ten milliliters of peripheral blood was performed for each donor. Per sample, no less than 5 micrograms of total RNA were extracted. The authors ran a second PCR of about 6 to 11 cycles using a sample-barcoded 5' primer and a J-beta primer mix. TCRdb ran MiXCR on the 5' RACE reads and lists one entry per CDR3 protein. The sample shows about 970,000 distinct CDR3 sequences, roughly 51% of them seen only once. The rearrangement links TRBV28 to TRBJ2-7; D tentatively fits TRBD1 or TRBD2 (5 bases each). The TCR originated in a woman aged 55-70 years in good health. The sequenced material came from blood. CDR3 nucleotide sequence: TGTGCCACGGGGCAGAACTCCTACGAGCAGTACTTC. The encoded protein is CATGQNSYEQYF.